The next 3 T cell receptor beta chains were all read from a single sample in a study of cytomegalovirus exposure and HLA in healthy donors. The PCR used 60 Vbeta and 13 Jbeta primers. Generated by immunoSEQ multiplex PCR, the TCRdb table keeps only in-frame clones and is missing some. This table has about 150,000 clones, under 75% appearing once. Material: PBMCs. These receptors were collected from a woman aged 55-70 years in good health and CMV-seropositive.

CDR3 region: CASSWQEERDTQYF. CDR3 sequence (DNA): TGTGCCAGCAGTTGGCAGGAGGAGCGGGATACGCAGTATTTT. V gene TRBV6-6 combines with J gene TRBJ2-3; TRBD2 is a possible D gene (5 bases). The V and J ends lost 4 bases and 6 bases respectively, with 14 bases between them. Germline lookup yields CDR1 MNHNY and CDR2 SVGAGI (reference sequence). The CDR3 extends over 14 amino acids.

This clone is a singleton in its sample. CDR3 protein: CAISETGGSAGGTTNTGELFF. The CDR3 nucleotides read TGTGCCATCAGTGAGACAGGGGGCTCGGCAGGAGGGACGACGAACACCGGGGAGCTGTTTTTT. The chain is built from TRBV10-3 and TRBJ2-2; 9 positions match TRBD1. The J segment lost 0 bases and the V segment lost 2 bases, leaving 16 bases of the junction unmatched. Germline-derived CDR1 and CDR2 are ENHRY and SYGVKD. The CDR3 extends over 21 amino acids.

V and J are TRBV19 and TRBJ2-3, with 8 positions matching TRBD1. Germline V gene sequence: CDR1 LNHDA, CDR2 SQIVND (reference sequence). The CDR3 contains 15 residues. V gave up 3 bases and J gave up 0 bases; unmatched junction bases: 2. The CDR3 here is CASSMGTGSTDTQYF. The CDR3 coding sequence is TGTGCCAGTAGTATGGGGACAGGCAGCACAGATACGCAGTATTTT.